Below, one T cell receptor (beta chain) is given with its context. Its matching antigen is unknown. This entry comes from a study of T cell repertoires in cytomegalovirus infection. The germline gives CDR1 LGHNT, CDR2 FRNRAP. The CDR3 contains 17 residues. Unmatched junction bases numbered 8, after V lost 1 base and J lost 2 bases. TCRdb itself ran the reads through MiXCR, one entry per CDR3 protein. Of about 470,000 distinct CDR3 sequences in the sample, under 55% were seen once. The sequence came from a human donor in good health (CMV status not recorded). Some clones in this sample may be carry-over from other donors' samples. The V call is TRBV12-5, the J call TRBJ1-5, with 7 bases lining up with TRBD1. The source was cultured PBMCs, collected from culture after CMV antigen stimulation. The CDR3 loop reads CASGLATTGIGNQPQHF. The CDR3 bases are TGTGCTAGTGGTTTGGCAACGACAGGGATCGGCAATCAGCCCCAGCATTTT.